These 16 T cell receptor beta chains share one sample of origin, sequenced in a study of a mutant IDH1 vaccine in newly diagnosed glioma (dated by TCRdb to about 2021). What these receptors recognize is not known. Libraries came from the immunoSEQ multiplex PCR assay. TCRdb stores this immuneACCESS table with in-frame sequences only. Part of the clones is absent; in the studies checked, under half of the shortfall reflects unresolved V genes, and no reason is known for the rest. The sample records around 31,000 clones, 60% to 80% of which are singletons. The top ten clones comprise approximately 24% of the sample. This specimen's time point label, interpreted: week 11, during vaccination. Each vaccine dose was 300 ug of a 20-mer mutant IDH1 peptide in Montanide, given subcutaneously with topical imiquimod. The source material was PBMCs, sampled from a glioma patient whose treatment included an IDH1 peptide vaccine. The receptors shown here come from a man aged 30 to 45 with glioma.

The chain recombines TRBV5-4 with TRBJ2-2; D call uncertain. CDR3 length equals 12 residues. Trimming took 0 bases from V and 6 from J, leaving 3 bases between them. Looked up from germline, CDR1 is SGHNT and CDR2 is YYREEE (reference sequence). The CDR3 loop reads CASSLGAGELFF. DNA of the CDR3: TGTGCCAGCAGCTTGGGGGCCGGGGAGCTGTTTTTT.

The gene calls are TRBV19 and TRBJ2-2, with D uncertain. Germline V gives CDR1 LNHDA, CDR2 SQIVND (reference sequence). V lost 6 bases and J 6 bases, leaving 14 bases between the germline ends. This CDR3 region has 14 residues. The chain's CDR3 is CASRLEVDSGELFF. The CDR3 bases are TGTGCCAGTAGGTTGGAAGTAGATTCCGGGGAGCTGTTTTTT.

The rearrangement links TRBV5-1 to TRBJ1-5; tentatively, D is TRBD1 (5 bases). CDR1 and CDR2 (germline): SGHRS, YFSETQ. Trimming removed 4 bases at V and 7 bases at J, with 21 bases between. The CDR3 length is 16 residues. CDR3 in amino acids: CASSPLEVGAGQPQHF. The CDR3, as DNA: TGCGCCAGCAGCCCCCTTGAGGTAGGGGCTGGACAGCCCCAGCATTTT.

The rearrangement uses TRBV6-1 and TRBJ1-5; D ambiguous. V lost 5 bases and J lost 5, with 10 bases in between. Germline V lookup: CDR1 MNHNS, CDR2 SASEGT. The CDR3 covers 13 residues. The chain's CDR3 is CASSPQRDQPQHF. The CDR3 DNA follows: TGTGCCAGCAGTCCGCAGCGAGATCAGCCCCAGCATTTT.

The CDR3 DNA reads TGTGCCAGCAGCTTAGCGAAGGGACAGGGAAGACAGAACACTGAAGCTTTCTTT. Protein sequence: CASSLAKGQGRQNTEAFF. J is TRBJ1-1 and V is TRBV7-9; the match to TRBD1 covers 9 bases. The V gene end was trimmed by 0 bases and the J gene end by 1 base; junction bases not matched to a gene: 9. Germline assignment: CDR1 SEHNR and CDR2 FQNEAQ (reference sequence). The CDR3 has 18 amino acids.

This chain uses TRBV6-6 with TRBJ2-2; D gene ambiguous. The V gene's germline CDR1 is MNHNY and CDR2 SVGAGI (reference sequence). V was cut by 6 bases and J by 0 bases, with 8 bases left in between. This CDR3 has 14 residues. The CDR3: CASRPSANTGELFF. In DNA, the CDR3 is TGTGCCAGCAGACCCTCCGCGAACACCGGGGAGCTGTTTTTT.

This clone qualifies as medium-sized (0.01 to 0.1%). This sequence joins TRBV30 and TRBJ1-1; 7 bases are a match to TRBD1. CDR1 is GTSNPN, CDR2 SVGIG, per germline (reference sequence). The CDR3 is 15 residues long. J lost 0 bases, V lost 1 base, and 5 bases had no gene match. CDR3 in amino acids: CAWSGQGQLNTEAFF. Written as DNA, the CDR3 is TGTGCCTGGAGTGGACAGGGACAGTTGAACACTGAAGCTTTCTTT.

This clone was seen a handful of times. The chain recombines TRBV30 with TRBJ1-4; weak D call: TRBD1 (6 bases). The CDR3 totals 15 residues. V was pared by 3 bases and J by 12 bases, with 23 bases between. Germline V CDR1 and CDR2: GTSNPN, SVGIG (reference sequence). CDR3 protein: CAWSALGQGHAELFF. DNA for the CDR3: TGTGCCTGGAGCGCCCTCGGGCAGGGACACGCGGAACTGTTTTTT.

The gene calls are TRBV7-6 and TRBJ2-7, with 7 bases fitting TRBD1. Germline assignment: CDR1 SGHVS and CDR2 FNYEAQ. V was pared by 4 bases and J by 3 bases, with 3 bases of the junction left unmatched. The CDR3 contains 13 residues. The CDR3 spells CASSYRDSYEQYF. CDR3 sequence (DNA): TGTGCCAGCAGCTACCGGGACAGCTACGAGCAGTACTTC.

CDR3 bases: TGTGCCAGCAGCTCGCGGACTAGAGACGACAATGAGCAGTTCTTC. This gives the protein CASSSRTRDDNEQFF. The chain uses TRBV5-6 and TRBJ2-1, with TRBD2 matching 7 bases. Looked up from germline, CDR1 is SGHDT and CDR2 is YYEEEE. This CDR3 contains 15 residues. The ends lost 3 bases at V and 5 bases at J; junction bases unmatched: 8.

J is TRBJ1-1 and V is TRBV5-6, with 7 bases aligning to TRBD1. This CDR3 has 12 residues. CDR1 is SGHDT, CDR2 YYEEEE, per germline. Germline trimming cut 1 base from V and 6 bases from J; bases unmatched to any gene: 0. CDR3 residues: CASSLQGAEAFF. In DNA, the CDR3 is TGTGCCAGCAGCTTGCAGGGGGCTGAAGCTTTCTTT.

Only one count was recorded for this clone. The J gene is TRBJ1-1, the V gene TRBV25-1, with D perhaps matching TRBD1 (6 bases). Germline-derived CDR1 and CDR2 are MGHDK and SYGVNS. Trimming shortened V by 6 bases and J by 3 bases, and 20 bases separated the two germline ends. The CDR3 extends over 16 amino acids. The CDR3 here is CASSLTIRGWDTEAFF. The CDR3 DNA follows: TGTGCCAGCAGCCTTACCATCAGGGGCTGGGACACTGAAGCTTTCTTT. Full variable domain (remainder filled in from reference TRBV25-1 and TRBJ1-1): EADIYQTPRYLVIGTGKKITLECSQTMGHDKMYWYQQDPGMELHLIHYSYGVNSTEKGDLSSESTVSRIRTEHFPLTLESARPSHTSQYLCASSLTIRGWDTEAFFGQGTRLTVV.

The chain uses TRBV5-6 and TRBJ2-7, with TRBD2 matching over 9 bases. Trimming cost V 1 base and J 3 bases; bases outside gene matches: 11. The CDR3 runs 17 residues. Germline CDR1 reads SGHDT; CDR2 reads YYEEEE. Written as DNA, the CDR3 is TGTGCCAGCAGCTTGTGGACGGTACTAGCGGGTAACTACGAGCAGTACTTC. Its protein is CASSLWTVLAGNYEQYF.

This clone was picked up one time. The rearrangement uses TRBV7-6 and TRBJ2-7; possibly TRBD2 for D (6 bases). CDR3 size: 15 residues. V gave up 1 base and J gave up 4 bases, with 14 bases separating them. Germline CDR1 SGHVS, CDR2 FNYEAQ. In DNA, the CDR3 is TGTGCCAGCAGCTTAGGCGGGACCCTCTTATACGAGCAGTACTTC. Its translation is CASSLGGTLLYEQYF.

As to this clone: Since no conserved phenylalanine or tryptophan closes the CDR3, a read error is the likely cause. The DNA is left out, because the CDR3 cannot be placed on it with certainty; the CDR3 is given as TCRdb lists it. The rearrangement links TRBV18 to TRBJ1-3. Counting both end residues, the CDR3 totals 8 amino acids. Germline V gives CDR1 KGHSH, CDR2 LQKENI. The CDR3 sequence is CASSQQEP.

This chain joins TRBV30 and TRBJ1-3; D possibly corresponds to TRBD1 (5 bases). V was cut by 3 bases and J by 0 bases, with 12 bases left in between. Looked up from germline, CDR1 is GTSNPN and CDR2 is SVGIG (reference sequence). The CDR3 spans 15 residues. CDR3 region: CAWRGGDYSGNTIYF. The DNA for the CDR3 is TGTGCCTGGAGGGGTGGGGACTACTCTGGAAACACCATATATTTT.